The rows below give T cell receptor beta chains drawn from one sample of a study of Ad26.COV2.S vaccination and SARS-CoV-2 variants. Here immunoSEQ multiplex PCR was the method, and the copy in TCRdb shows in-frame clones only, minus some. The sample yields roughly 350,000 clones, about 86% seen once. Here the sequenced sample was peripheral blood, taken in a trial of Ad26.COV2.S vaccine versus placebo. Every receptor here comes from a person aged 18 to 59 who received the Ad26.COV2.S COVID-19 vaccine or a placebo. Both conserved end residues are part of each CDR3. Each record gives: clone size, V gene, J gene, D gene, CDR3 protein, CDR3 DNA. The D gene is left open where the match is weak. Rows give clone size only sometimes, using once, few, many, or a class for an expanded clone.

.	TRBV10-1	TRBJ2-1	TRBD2	CASSVGGLAEVNEQFF	TGCGCCAGCAGTGTTGGAGGACTAGCCGAAGTAAATGAGCAGTTCTTC
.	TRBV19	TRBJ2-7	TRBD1	CASSDPWDRGSYEQYF	TGTGCCAGTAGTGACCCCTGGGACAGGGGCTCCTACGAGCAGTACTTC
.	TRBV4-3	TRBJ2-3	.	CASSQVVWGSDTQYF	TGCGCCAGCAGCCAAGTCGTCTGGGGCTCGGATACGCAGTATTTT
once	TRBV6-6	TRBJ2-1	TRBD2	CASRLPGLANEQFF	TGTGCCAGCAGATTGCCGGGACTAGCCAATGAGCAGTTCTTC
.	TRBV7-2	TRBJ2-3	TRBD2	CASSPSGLHDHFYTQYF	TGTGCCAGCAGCCCTAGCGGGCTCCACGATCACTTTTATACGCAGTATTTT
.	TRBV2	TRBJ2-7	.	CASTTHTYEQYF	TGTGCCAGCACGACACACACCTACGAGCAGTACTTC
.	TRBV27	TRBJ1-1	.	CASTPSGRNTEAFF	TGTGCCAGCACTCCAAGCGGTCGGAACACTGAAGCTTTCTTT
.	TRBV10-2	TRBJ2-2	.	CASRVTGNTGELFF	TGCGCCAGCAGGGTTACAGGGAACACCGGGGAGCTGTTTTTT
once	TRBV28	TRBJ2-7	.	CASSSVGPREQYF	TGTGCCAGCAGCTCCGTAGGGCCTCGCGAGCAGTACTTC
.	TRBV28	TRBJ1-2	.	CASSSPQGPAYGYTF	TGTGCCAGCAGTTCACCCCAGGGCCCGGCGTATGGCTACACCTTC
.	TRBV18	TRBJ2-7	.	CASSPTRGTSSVQYF	TGTGCCAGCTCACCAACCCGGGGGACATCGTCGGTGCAGTACTTC
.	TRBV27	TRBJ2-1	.	CASSFGYNEQFF	TGTGCCAGCAGTTTCGGATACAATGAGCAGTTCTTC